This T cell receptor beta chain was captured by sequencing in a study of blood T cell repertoires in COVID-19. In the study overall: T cells, B-cell-depleted T cells, or PBMCs supplied cDNA or gDNA.

The protocol was immunoSEQ multiplex PCR, while the TCRdb copy is restricted to in-frame clones and leaves out a portion. The table lists about 180,000 clones, about 91% of them singletons, with 4% to 5% in the top ten. Per germline, CDR1 MNHEY and CDR2 SVGAGI. The CDR3 consists of 13 residues. J gave up 8 bases and V 6 bases, and 7 bases lay outside the gene matches. The sample comprised peripheral blood. The chain has TRBV6-5 and TRBJ2-1; 7 bases agree with TRBD2. This TCR derives from a woman aged 25 to 39 with acute or convalescent COVID-19. As DNA, the CDR3 is TGTGCCAGCAGGGGAGGGTTTGGCCATGAGCAGTTCTTC. Residues: CASRGGFGHEQFF.